This is a list of T cell receptor beta chains from one sample in a study of blood T cells in healthy people across ages. Each CDR3 protein gets one entry after TCRdb re-called the 5' RACE reads with MiXCR. The sample records 1 million or so distinct CDR3 sequences, around 43% being singletons. Specimen: blood. The receptors shown here come from an older woman in good health. CDR3s leave out the opening cysteine and the closing phenylalanine or tryptophan.

v_call,j_call,cdr3_aa
TRBV27,TRBJ2-4,ASSPSQGLGDIQY
TRBV3-1,TRBJ1-2,ASSQVGSGYT
TRBV5-1,TRBJ1-2,ASSLKGDGYGYT
TRBV27,TRBJ1-2,ASRTGSSGYT
TRBV7-2,TRBJ2-2,ASSRAQNTGELF
TRBV5-6,TRBJ2-7,ASSYSALSYEQY
TRBV27,TRBJ1-6,ASRPPAGGQNSPLH
TRBV29-1,TRBJ2-7,SAAQGPEQY
TRBV15,TRBJ2-3,ATSRDRVSSTQY
TRBV3-1,TRBJ2-7,ASSQSSVTSEQY
TRBV29-1,TRBJ2-5,SVAPGTSGRETQY
TRBV4-2,TRBJ2-3,ASSQDYRSTDTQY
TRBV7-2,TRBJ2-5,ASSPRLAGGRETQY
TRBV7-9,TRBJ2-1,ASTTEGAGNEQF
TRBV29-1,TRBJ2-5,SAGLHSYNEQY
TRBV7-9,-,ASTRGAQETQY
TRBV20-1,TRBJ2-3,SARPRLAGSTDTQY
TRBV7-6,TRBJ2-7,ASSLGRTGSYEQY
TRBV2,TRBJ2-3,ASGGADMQY
TRBV12-3/TRBV12-4,TRBJ2-5,ASRITETQY
TRBV27,-,ASCGTSGSGYNEQY
TRBV3-1,TRBJ2-7,ASSQVGLAGGVTYEQY
TRBV29-1,TRBJ2-7,SVEGSKTSGLYEQY
TRBV24-1,TRBJ2-1,ATSDKRHRANNEQF
TRBV6-2/TRBV6-3,TRBJ2-1,ASQDPTSGSSYNEQF
TRBV20-1,TRBJ2-7,GVSSGVYEQY
TRBV18,TRBJ2-1,ASSPRTGYNEQF
TRBV6-4,TRBJ2-1,ASSDSGLAGYNEQF
TRBV28,TRBJ2-1,ASSFGPGSYNEQF
TRBV20-1,TRBJ2-5,SARDLGLQTQY
TRBV27,TRBJ2-1,ASSDALGQGSYNEQF
TRBV12-3/TRBV12-4,TRBJ2-7,ASSLVLGTHTYEQY
TRBV24-1,TRBJ2-5,ATSDYRDGQETQY
TRBV29-1,TRBJ1-2,SGERDGLYGYT
TRBV29-1,TRBJ1-2,SVQGGGGGYT
TRBV27,TRBJ2-1,ASLPYLAGGGYNEQF
TRBV29-1,TRBJ2-7,SVAGLRGHTYEQY
TRBV25-1,TRBJ1-2,ASSEFGRASGCT
TRBV2,TRBJ2-1,ASSEGPAGGPINEQF
TRBV20-1,TRBJ2-3,SRQGSTDTQY
TRBV20-1,TRBJ2-7,SAARQAEQY
TRBV6-1,-,ASRTGGSSSYEQY
TRBV25-1,TRBJ2-5,ASSEPGPRRQETQY
TRBV7-2,TRBJ1-5,ASSLDSRNQPQH
TRBV27,TRBJ2-6,ASRTGFSGANVLT
TRBV7-2,TRBJ2-3,ASSEEGGDTDTQY
TRBV20-1,TRBJ2-7,SARAYRAGGPYEQY
TRBV10-1,TRBJ2-1,ASSDGGLAGNEQF
TRBV11-2,TRBJ2-1,ASSQTRIVGSSYNEQF
TRBV6-5,TRBJ1-2,ASGGSDSVVYGYT
TRBV27,TRBJ2-2,ASSLSPLLAGELF
TRBV6-1,TRBJ1-1,ASRDRGTWMNTEAF
TRBV3-1,TRBJ2-7,ASSQFLRVSYEQY
TRBV5-5,TRBJ2-4,ASSPAPHGNIQY
TRBV20-1,TRBJ2-4,SARDPRTSGRGIQY
TRBV29-1,TRBJ2-3,SVDRTTDTQY
TRBV5-1,TRBJ1-2,ASSLEDSRGYT